A selection of T cell receptor beta chains follows, all from one sample in a study of T cell responses to AZD1222 COVID-19 vaccine. Here immunoSEQ multiplex PCR was the method, and the copy in TCRdb shows in-frame clones only, minus some. There are roughly 150,000 clones in the sample; roughly 90% occur only once, and about 1.4% lies in the top ten. Sequences were derived from peripheral blood, sampled on day 0 of AZD1222 vaccination. These receptors all come from an adult in good health. Each CDR3 is given with its conserved first and last residue. The D gene is left open where the match is weak. Clone sizes are given selectively: once, few, many, or a class where the clone is expanded.

cdr3_nt: TGCGCCAGCAGCCTCCGTCCGTTGACCGAGACATTTAGCAATCAGCCCCAGCATTTT
cdr3_aa: CASSLRPLTETFSNQPQHF
v_call: TRBV5-1
d_call: .
j_call: TRBJ1-5
clone_size: once

cdr3_nt: TGTGCCACCAGAGAGCTCGGGGCCGGGGAGACCCAGTACTTC
cdr3_aa: CATRELGAGETQYF
v_call: TRBV15
d_call: .
j_call: TRBJ2-5
clone_size: .

cdr3_nt: TGTGCCAGCTCACGTCTGGAGCGGAACACTGAAGCTTTCTTT
cdr3_aa: CASSRLERNTEAFF
v_call: TRBV18
d_call: .
j_call: TRBJ1-1
clone_size: .

cdr3_nt: TGCGCCAGCAGTGAGTCCTGGGTTGATACGCAGTATTTT
cdr3_aa: CASSESWVDTQYF
v_call: TRBV10-2
d_call: .
j_call: TRBJ2-3
clone_size: .

cdr3_nt: TGTGCCAGCAGTGAAAGGGCGGACGTCGAGCAGTACTTC
cdr3_aa: CASSERADVEQYF
v_call: TRBV6-1
d_call: .
j_call: TRBJ2-7
clone_size: .

cdr3_nt: TGTGCCAGCAGCTTAACGCGGGGGACAGAAGAGACCCAGTACTTC
cdr3_aa: CASSLTRGTEETQYF
v_call: TRBV7-8
d_call: .
j_call: TRBJ2-5
clone_size: .

cdr3_nt: TGTGCCAGCAGCCATCAAGGACAGGGGGCCGGTAATGAAAAACTGTTTTTT
cdr3_aa: CASSHQGQGAGNEKLFF
v_call: TRBV4-2
d_call: TRBD1
j_call: TRBJ1-4
clone_size: .

cdr3_nt: TGTGCCAGCAGCCCGACATCAGGTCAAGAGACCCAGTACTTC
cdr3_aa: CASSPTSGQETQYF
v_call: TRBV7-9
d_call: .
j_call: TRBJ2-5
clone_size: .

cdr3_nt: TGTGCCAGCGGGAGGGGGGCTAGCCGATCCTACGAGCAGTACTTC
cdr3_aa: CASGRGASRSYEQYF
v_call: TRBV3-1/TRBV3-2
d_call: .
j_call: TRBJ2-7
clone_size: .

cdr3_nt: TGTGCCAGCAAAGCAGGGATCGCTGAAGCTTTCTTT
cdr3_aa: CASKAGIAEAFF
v_call: TRBV12-3/TRBV12-4
d_call: .
j_call: TRBJ1-1
clone_size: once

cdr3_nt: TGTGCCAGCAGTGGGGTGGGGAACACTGAAGCTTTCTTT
cdr3_aa: CASSGVGNTEAFF
v_call: TRBV12-3/TRBV12-4
d_call: .
j_call: TRBJ1-1
clone_size: .

cdr3_nt: TGCGCCAGCAGTCCGGGACAGGGCCCTCCGATCACTGAAGCTTTCTTT
cdr3_aa: CASSPGQGPPITEAFF
v_call: TRBV10-1
d_call: TRBD1
j_call: TRBJ1-1
clone_size: .

cdr3_nt: TGTGCCAGCGATGGACAGGTCGTACAGACCCAGTACTTC
cdr3_aa: CASDGQVVQTQYF
v_call: TRBV6-5
d_call: TRBD1
j_call: TRBJ2-5
clone_size: .

cdr3_nt: TGCGCCAGCAGCCTCGCCGGGACAGCCTTTGAAGCTTTCTTT
cdr3_aa: CASSLAGTAFEAFF
v_call: TRBV4-1
d_call: TRBD1
j_call: TRBJ1-1
clone_size: .

cdr3_nt: TGTGCCAGCAGCTCACAGGGGGCAACTGAAGCTTTCTTT
cdr3_aa: CASSSQGATEAFF
v_call: TRBV7-2
d_call: TRBD1
j_call: TRBJ1-1
clone_size: .

cdr3_nt: TGTGCCAGCAGTTACACGACAGGGTGGTTTCAGCCCCAGCATTTT
cdr3_aa: CASSYTTGWFQPQHF
v_call: TRBV6-6
d_call: TRBD1
j_call: TRBJ1-5
clone_size: once

cdr3_nt: TGTGCCAGCAGCCATGTAGCTGGGACAGGGAACGTTTACGAGCAGTACTTC
cdr3_aa: CASSHVAGTGNVYEQYF
v_call: TRBV14
d_call: TRBD1
j_call: TRBJ2-7
clone_size: .

cdr3_nt: TGTGCCAGCAGCGTAGTGGCTAGCGGCTCTGGAAACACCATATATTTT
cdr3_aa: CASSVVASGSGNTIYF
v_call: TRBV9
d_call: .
j_call: TRBJ1-3
clone_size: .

cdr3_nt: TGTGCCAGCAGCCTGCAGGGACCGTCTCGGGATGAAGCTTTCTTT
cdr3_aa: CASSLQGPSRDEAFF
v_call: TRBV5-6
d_call: .
j_call: TRBJ1-1
clone_size: .

cdr3_nt: TGTGCCTGGAGTGCTCACGTTGGGGGCAATCAGCCCCAGCATTTT
cdr3_aa: CAWSAHVGGNQPQHF
v_call: TRBV30
d_call: .
j_call: TRBJ1-5
clone_size: .

cdr3_nt: TGTGCCAGCAGCTGGTGGGCAGAGACCCAGTACTTC
cdr3_aa: CASSWWAETQYF
v_call: TRBV7-9
d_call: .
j_call: TRBJ2-5
clone_size: .

cdr3_nt: TGCGCCAGCAGCTATGGACTAGCGGCTCCCACGGATACGCAGTATTTT
cdr3_aa: CASSYGLAAPTDTQYF
v_call: TRBV4-1
d_call: TRBD2
j_call: TRBJ2-3
clone_size: .

cdr3_nt: TGCGCCAGCAGTGAGCGGAGGGGAGGGGGCTACACCTTC
cdr3_aa: CASSERRGGGYTF
v_call: TRBV10-1
d_call: .
j_call: TRBJ1-2
clone_size: .